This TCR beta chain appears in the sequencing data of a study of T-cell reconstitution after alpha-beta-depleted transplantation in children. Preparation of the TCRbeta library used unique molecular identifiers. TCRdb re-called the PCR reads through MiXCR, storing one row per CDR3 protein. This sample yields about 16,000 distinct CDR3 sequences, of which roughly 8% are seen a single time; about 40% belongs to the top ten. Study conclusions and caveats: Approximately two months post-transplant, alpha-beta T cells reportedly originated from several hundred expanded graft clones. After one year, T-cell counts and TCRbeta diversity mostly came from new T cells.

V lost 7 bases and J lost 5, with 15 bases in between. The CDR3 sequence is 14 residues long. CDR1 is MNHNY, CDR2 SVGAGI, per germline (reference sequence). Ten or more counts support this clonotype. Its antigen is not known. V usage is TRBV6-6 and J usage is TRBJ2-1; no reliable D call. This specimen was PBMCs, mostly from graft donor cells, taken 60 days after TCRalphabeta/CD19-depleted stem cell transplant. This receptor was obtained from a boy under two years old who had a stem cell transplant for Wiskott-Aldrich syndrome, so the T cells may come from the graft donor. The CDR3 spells CASTDRVWDNEQFF. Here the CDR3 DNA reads TGTGCCAGCACCGACCGGGTCTGGGACAATGAGCAGTTCTTC.